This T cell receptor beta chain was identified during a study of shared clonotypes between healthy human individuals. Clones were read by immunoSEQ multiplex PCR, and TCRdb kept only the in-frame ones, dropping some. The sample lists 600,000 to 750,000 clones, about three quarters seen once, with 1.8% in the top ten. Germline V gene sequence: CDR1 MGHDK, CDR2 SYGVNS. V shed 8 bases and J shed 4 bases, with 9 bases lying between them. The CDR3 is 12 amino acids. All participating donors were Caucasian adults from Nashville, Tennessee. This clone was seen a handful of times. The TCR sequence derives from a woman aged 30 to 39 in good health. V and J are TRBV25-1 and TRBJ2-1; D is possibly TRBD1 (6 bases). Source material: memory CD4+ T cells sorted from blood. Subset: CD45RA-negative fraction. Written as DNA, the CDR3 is TGTGCCAGCGTGGACAGTTACAATGAGCAGTTCTTC. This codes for CASVDSYNEQFF.